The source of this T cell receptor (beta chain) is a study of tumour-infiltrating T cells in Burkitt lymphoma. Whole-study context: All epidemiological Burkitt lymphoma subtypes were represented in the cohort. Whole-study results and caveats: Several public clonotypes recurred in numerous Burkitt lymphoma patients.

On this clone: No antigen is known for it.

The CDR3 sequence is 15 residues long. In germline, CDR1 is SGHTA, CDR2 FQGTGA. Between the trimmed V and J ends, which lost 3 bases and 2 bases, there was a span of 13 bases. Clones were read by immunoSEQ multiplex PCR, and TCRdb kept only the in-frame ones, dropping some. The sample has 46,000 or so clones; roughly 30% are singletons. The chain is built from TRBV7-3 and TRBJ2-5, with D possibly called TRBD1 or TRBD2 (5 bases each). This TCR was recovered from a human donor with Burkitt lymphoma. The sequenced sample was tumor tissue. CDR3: CASSLGMGPQETQYF. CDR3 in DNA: TGTGCCAGCAGCTTGGGGATGGGACCGCAAGAGACCCAGTACTTC. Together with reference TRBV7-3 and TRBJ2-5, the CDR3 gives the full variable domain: GAGVSQTPSNKVTEKGKYVELRCDPISGHTALYWYRQSLGQGPEFLIYFQGTGAADDSGLPNDRFFAVRPEGSVSTLKIQRTERGDSAVYLCASSLGMGPQETQYFGPGTRLLVL.